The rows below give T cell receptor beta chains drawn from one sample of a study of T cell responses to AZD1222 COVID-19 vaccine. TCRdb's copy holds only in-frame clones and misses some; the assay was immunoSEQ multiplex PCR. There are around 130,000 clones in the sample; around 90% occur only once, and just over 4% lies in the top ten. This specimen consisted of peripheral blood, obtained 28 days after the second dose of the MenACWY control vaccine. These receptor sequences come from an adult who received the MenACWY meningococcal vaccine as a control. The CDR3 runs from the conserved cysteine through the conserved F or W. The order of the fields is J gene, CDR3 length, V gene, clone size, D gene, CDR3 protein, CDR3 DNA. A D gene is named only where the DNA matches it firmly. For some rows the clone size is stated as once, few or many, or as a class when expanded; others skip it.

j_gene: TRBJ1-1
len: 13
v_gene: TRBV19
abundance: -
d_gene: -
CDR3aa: CASSREGQGRAFF
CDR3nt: TGTGCCAGTAGTAGGGAGGGGCAAGGTCGGGCTTTCTTT

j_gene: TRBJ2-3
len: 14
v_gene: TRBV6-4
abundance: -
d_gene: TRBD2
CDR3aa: CASSDAGAADTQYF
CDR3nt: TGTGCCAGCAGTGACGCGGGAGCCGCAGATACGCAGTATTTT

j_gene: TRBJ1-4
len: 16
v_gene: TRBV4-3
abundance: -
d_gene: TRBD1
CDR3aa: CASSQKIGTGHEKLFF
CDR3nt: TGCGCCAGCAGCCAAAAGATCGGGACAGGGCACGAAAAACTGTTTTTT

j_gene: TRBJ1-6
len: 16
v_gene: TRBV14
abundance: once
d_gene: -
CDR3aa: CASSQGSQTLRSPLHF
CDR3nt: TGTGCCAGCAGCCAAGGTTCACAGACTCTTCGTTCACCCCTCCACTTT

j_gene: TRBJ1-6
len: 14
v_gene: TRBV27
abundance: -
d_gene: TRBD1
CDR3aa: CASSGQGNNSPLHF
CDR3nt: TGTGCCAGCAGCGGACAGGGAAATAATTCACCCCTCCACTTT

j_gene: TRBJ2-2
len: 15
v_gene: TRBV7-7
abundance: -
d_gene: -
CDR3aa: CASSQGLLATGELFF
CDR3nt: TGTGCCAGCAGCCAGGGACTGCTCGCCACCGGGGAGCTGTTTTTT

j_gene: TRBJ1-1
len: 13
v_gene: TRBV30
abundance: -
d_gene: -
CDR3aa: CAWSEDGPTEAFF
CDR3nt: TGTGCCTGGAGCGAGGACGGCCCCACTGAAGCTTTCTTT

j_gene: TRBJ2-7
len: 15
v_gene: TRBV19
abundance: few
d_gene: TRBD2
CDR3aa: CASSGLAGGFYEQYF
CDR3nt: TGTGCCAGTAGCGGACTAGCGGGAGGGTTCTACGAGCAGTACTTC

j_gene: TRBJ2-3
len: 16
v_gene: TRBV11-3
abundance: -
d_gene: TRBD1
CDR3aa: CASSKTGMENSDTQYF
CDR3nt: TGTGCCAGCAGCAAGACAGGGATGGAGAATTCAGATACGCAGTATTTT

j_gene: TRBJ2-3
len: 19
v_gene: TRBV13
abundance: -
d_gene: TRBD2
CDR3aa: CASSLGGLAGGGDTDTQYF
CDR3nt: TGTGCCAGCAGCTTAGGCGGACTAGCGGGGGGAGGGGACACAGATACGCAGTATTTT

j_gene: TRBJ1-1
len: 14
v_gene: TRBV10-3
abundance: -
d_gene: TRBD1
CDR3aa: CAISEPTGGTEAFF
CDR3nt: TGTGCCATCAGTGAGCCCACAGGGGGGACTGAAGCTTTCTTT

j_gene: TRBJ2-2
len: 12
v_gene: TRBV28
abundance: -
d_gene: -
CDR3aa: CATTTPTGELFF
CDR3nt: TGTGCCACGACTACTCCCACCGGGGAGCTGTTTTTT

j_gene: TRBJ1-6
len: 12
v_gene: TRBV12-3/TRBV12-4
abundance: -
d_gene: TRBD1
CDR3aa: CASRNQGAPLHF
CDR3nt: TGTGCCAGCAGAAATCAGGGGGCACCCCTCCACTTT

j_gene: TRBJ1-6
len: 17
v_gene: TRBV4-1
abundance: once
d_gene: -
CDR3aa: CASSQDKVLSYNSPLHF
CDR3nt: TGCGCCAGCAGCCAAGATAAGGTTCTCTCCTATAATTCACCCCTCCACTTT

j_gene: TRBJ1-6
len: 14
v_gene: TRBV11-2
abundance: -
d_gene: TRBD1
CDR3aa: CASSSGDRGSPLHF
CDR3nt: TGTGCCAGCAGCTCAGGGGACAGGGGATCACCCCTCCACTTT

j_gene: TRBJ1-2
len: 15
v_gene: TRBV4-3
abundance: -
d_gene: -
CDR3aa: CASSQDGAAYYGYTF
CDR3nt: TGCGCCAGCAGCCAAGATGGGGCCGCCTACTATGGCTACACCTTC

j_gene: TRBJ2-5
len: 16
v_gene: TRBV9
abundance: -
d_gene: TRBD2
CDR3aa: CASSSGLAAYQETQYF
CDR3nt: TGTGCCAGCAGCTCGGGACTAGCGGCGTACCAAGAGACCCAGTACTTC

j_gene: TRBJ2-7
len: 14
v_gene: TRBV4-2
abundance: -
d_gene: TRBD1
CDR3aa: CASSHSTGGYEQYF
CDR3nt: TGTGCCAGCAGCCACTCGACAGGGGGCTACGAGCAGTACTTC

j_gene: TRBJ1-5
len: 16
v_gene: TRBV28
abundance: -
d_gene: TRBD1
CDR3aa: CASSLTAGGSNQPQHF
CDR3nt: TGTGCCAGCAGTTTAACGGCAGGGGGTAGCAATCAGCCCCAGCATTTT

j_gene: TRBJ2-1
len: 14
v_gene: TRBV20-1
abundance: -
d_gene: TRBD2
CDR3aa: CSASRTSGVNEQFF
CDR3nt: TGCAGTGCTAGTCGTACTAGCGGGGTGAATGAGCAGTTCTTC

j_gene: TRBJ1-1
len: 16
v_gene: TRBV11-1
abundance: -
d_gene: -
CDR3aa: CASSLLGGVRNTEAFF
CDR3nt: TGTGCCAGCAGCCTATTAGGCGGCGTTAGAAACACTGAAGCTTTCTTT

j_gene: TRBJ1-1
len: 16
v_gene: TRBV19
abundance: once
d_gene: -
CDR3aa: CASRGKQGYYYTEAFF
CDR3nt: TGTGCCAGTAGGGGAAAACAAGGTTACTACTACACTGAAGCTTTCTTT

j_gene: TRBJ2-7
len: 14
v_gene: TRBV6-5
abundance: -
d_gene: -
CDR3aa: CASSYDQGPYEQYF
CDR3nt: TGTGCCAGCAGTTACGACCAGGGCCCATACGAGCAGTACTTC

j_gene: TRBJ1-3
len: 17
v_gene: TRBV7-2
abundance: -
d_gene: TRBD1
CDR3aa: CASSLAGQGAYGNTIYF
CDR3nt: TGTGCCAGCAGCTTAGCCGGACAGGGGGCATATGGAAACACCATATATTTT

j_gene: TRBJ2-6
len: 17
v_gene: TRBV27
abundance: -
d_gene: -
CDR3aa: CASSFGVTTPGANVLTF
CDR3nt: TGTGCCAGCAGTTTTGGGGTCACCACCCCTGGGGCCAACGTCCTGACTTTC

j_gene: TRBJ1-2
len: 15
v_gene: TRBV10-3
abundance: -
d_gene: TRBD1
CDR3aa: CAISGTGGAGYGYTF
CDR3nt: TGTGCCATCAGCGGGACAGGGGGCGCAGGCTATGGCTACACCTTC

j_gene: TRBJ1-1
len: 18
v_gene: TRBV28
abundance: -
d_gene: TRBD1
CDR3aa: CASSLRKLDRPGSTEAFF
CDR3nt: TGTGCCAGCAGTTTACGCAAACTGGACAGGCCAGGGTCCACTGAAGCTTTCTTT

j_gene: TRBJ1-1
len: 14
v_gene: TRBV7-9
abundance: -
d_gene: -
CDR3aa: CASSLSTMNTEAFF
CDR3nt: TGTGCCAGCAGCTTATCGACGATGAACACTGAAGCTTTCTTT

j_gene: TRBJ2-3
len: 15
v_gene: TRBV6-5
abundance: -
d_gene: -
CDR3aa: CASRDSGDPTDTQYF
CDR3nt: TGTGCCAGCAGGGACTCAGGGGATCCAACAGATACGCAGTATTTT

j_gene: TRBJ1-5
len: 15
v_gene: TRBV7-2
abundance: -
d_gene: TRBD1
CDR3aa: CASSGGGQPNQPQHF
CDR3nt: TGTGCCAGCAGCGGCGGGGGACAGCCGAATCAGCCCCAGCATTTT

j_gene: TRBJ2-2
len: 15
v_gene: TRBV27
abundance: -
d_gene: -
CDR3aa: CASSKRRANTGELFF
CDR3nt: TGTGCCAGCAGCAAGAGGAGAGCGAACACCGGGGAGCTGTTTTTT

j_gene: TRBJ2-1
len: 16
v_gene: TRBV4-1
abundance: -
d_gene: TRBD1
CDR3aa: CASSRRQQGEDNEQFF
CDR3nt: TGCGCCAGCAGCCGCCGACAACAGGGGGAAGACAATGAGCAGTTCTTC

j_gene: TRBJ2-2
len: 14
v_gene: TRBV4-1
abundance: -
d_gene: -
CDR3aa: CASSQGGGPGELFF
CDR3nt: TGCGCCAGCAGCCAAGGTGGGGGTCCCGGGGAGCTGTTTTTT

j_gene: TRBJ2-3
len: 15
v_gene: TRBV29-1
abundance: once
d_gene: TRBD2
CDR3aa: CSVDGFSGRDPTQYF
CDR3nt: TGCAGCGTGGATGGGTTTAGCGGGAGGGATCCCACGCAGTATTTT

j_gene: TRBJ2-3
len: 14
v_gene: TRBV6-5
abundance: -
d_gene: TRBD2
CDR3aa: CASTSGGATDTQYF
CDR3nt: TGTGCCAGCACGAGCGGGGGGGCGACAGATACGCAGTATTTT

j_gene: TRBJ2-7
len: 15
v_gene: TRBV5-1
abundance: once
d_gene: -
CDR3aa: CASSLGWDRPYEQYF
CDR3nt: TGCGCCAGCAGCTTGGGGTGGGATCGACCCTACGAGCAGTACTTC

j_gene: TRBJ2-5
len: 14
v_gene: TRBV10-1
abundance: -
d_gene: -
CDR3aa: CASSVGQVTGTQYF
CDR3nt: TGCGCCAGCAGTGTTGGGCAGGTAACAGGGACCCAGTACTTC

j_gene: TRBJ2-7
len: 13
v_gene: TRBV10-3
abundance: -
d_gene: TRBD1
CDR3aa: CAISRDSSYEQYF
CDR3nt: TGTGCCATCAGTCGGGACAGCTCCTACGAGCAGTACTTC

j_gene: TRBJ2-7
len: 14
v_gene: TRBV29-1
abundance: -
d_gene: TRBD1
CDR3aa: CSVAGTGFGYEQYF
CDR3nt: TGCAGCGTTGCCGGGACAGGGTTCGGGTACGAGCAGTACTTC

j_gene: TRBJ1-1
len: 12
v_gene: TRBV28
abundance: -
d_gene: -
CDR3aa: CASSFAETEAFF
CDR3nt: TGTGCCAGCAGTTTTGCGGAGACTGAAGCTTTCTTT

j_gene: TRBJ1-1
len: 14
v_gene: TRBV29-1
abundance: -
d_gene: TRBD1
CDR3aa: CSVGSYRGRTEAFF
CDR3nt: TGCAGCGTTGGTTCGTACAGGGGTCGGACTGAAGCTTTCTTT